Below, 24 T cell receptor beta chains from the same sample are listed, as sequenced in a study of cytomegalovirus exposure and HLA in healthy donors (dated by TCRdb to about 2017). The method was the immunoSEQ multiplex PCR assay. A mixture of 60 forward primers for TCR Vbeta segments and 13 reverse primers for TCR Jbeta segments was used in the multiplex PCR. This is the immuneACCESS table as TCRdb keeps it, with only in-frame sequences that have V and J called. A part of the clones is gone; compared with another copy, unresolved V genes explain less than half, and the rest is unexplained. The sample profile shows roughly 40,000 clones; roughly 47% of them were found once. The ten largest clones take up about 12% of the sample. The sequenced sample was PBMCs. Receptors were obtained from a human donor in good health.

This sequence joins TRBV7-2 and TRBJ1-1, with D hard to call. In germline, CDR1 is SGHTA, CDR2 FQGNSA. There are 16 residues in the CDR3. V shed 7 bases and J shed 2 bases, with 20 bases lying between them. This CDR3 reads CASTLSRGRANTEAFF. The CDR3 coding sequence is TGTGCCAGCACTCTCTCCCGGGGAAGGGCCAACACTGAAGCTTTCTTT.

The chain joins TRBV28 to TRBJ2-7; 9 nucleotides line up with TRBD1. The CDR3 extends over 15 amino acids. Unmatched junction bases numbered 9, after V lost 6 bases and J lost 3 bases. Germline CDR1 reads MDHEN; CDR2 reads SYDVKM. The CDR3 region has the DNA TGTGCCAGCAGCCCCGGGACAGGGATTTACTACGAGCAGTACTTC. This translates into CASSPGTGIYYEQYF.

This chain links TRBV7-9 with TRBJ1-4; 8 bases fit TRBD1. This CDR3 is 12 amino acids long. Trimming at V came to 3 bases and at J to 13 bases, leaving 4 bases not matched to a gene. Looked up from germline, CDR1 is SEHNR and CDR2 is FQNEAQ (reference sequence). The CDR3 region has the DNA TGTGCCAGCAGCTTCGGACAGGGCACACTGTTTTTT. Its translation is CASSFGQGTLFF.

J is TRBJ1-1 and V is TRBV5-1, with a weak D call TRBD1 (6 bases). Trimming took off 0 bases at V and 5 bases at J, with 11 bases between the two ends. The CDR3 runs to 14 residues. Germline V gives CDR1 SGHRS, CDR2 YFSETQ. DNA of the CDR3: TGCGCCAGCAGCTTGGATACAAGGGGGACTGAAGCTTTCTTT. It is translated as CASSLDTRGTEAFF.

The J gene is TRBJ2-7, the V gene TRBV2, with 7 bases aligning to TRBD2. CDR1 and CDR2 (germline): SNHLY, FYNNEI. V lost 7 bases, J lost 0 bases, and 12 bases stayed unmatched. The CDR3 runs to 16 residues. CDR3 sequence: CASNPPLAVSSYEQYF. CDR3 nucleotide sequence: TGTGCCAGCAACCCCCCCCTAGCGGTTAGCTCCTACGAGCAGTACTTC. Full variable domain (remainder filled in from reference TRBV2 and TRBJ2-7): EPEVTQTPSHQVTQMGQEVILRCVPISNHLYFYWYRQILGQKVEFLVSFYNNEISEKSEIFDDQFSVERPDGSNFTLKIRSTKLEDSAMYFCASNPPLAVSSYEQYFGPGTRLTVT.

The chain is built from TRBV28 and TRBJ2-7; TRBD1 agrees at 7 bases. Germline V gene data show CDR1 as MDHEN and CDR2 as SYDVKM. The CDR3 is 14 residues long. Trimming at V came to 6 bases and at J to 0 bases, leaving 5 bases not matched to a gene. CDR3 protein: CASRAGTASYEQYF. For the CDR3, the DNA is TGTGCCAGCAGGGCCGGGACAGCCTCCTACGAGCAGTACTTC.

This clone was observed a handful of times. The V call is TRBV25-1, the J call TRBJ1-4; no reliable D call. Germline V gene data show CDR1 as MGHDK and CDR2 as SYGVNS. V was clipped by 2 bases and J by 8 bases, with 15 bases between them. This CDR3 contains 15 residues. CDR3 sequence (DNA): TGTGCCAGCAGTGAACTTACCGGGGAGAACGAAAAACTGTTTTTT. Its protein product is CASSELTGENEKLFF.

Points on this clone: Without the conserved terminal phenylalanine or tryptophan, this CDR3 likely stems from a read error. V gene TRBV7-9 combines with J gene TRBJ1-1; D is ambiguous. The germline V and J ends were trimmed by 1 base and 10 bases, with 7 bases remaining between them. The CDR3 contains 11 residues. The germline V gene has CDR1 SEHNR and CDR2 FQNEAQ (reference sequence). CDR3 in amino acids: CASSLGEVAFS. CDR3 nucleotide sequence: TGTGCCAGCAGCTTAGGAGAAGTAGCTTTCTCT.

The chain combines TRBV6-4 with TRBJ1-5, with D uncertain. This CDR3 spans 14 amino acids. V lost 6 bases and J 2 bases, leaving 11 bases between the germline ends. The germline gives CDR1 MRHNA, CDR2 SNTAGT. DNA of the CDR3: TGTGCCAGCAGCCCCCAGGAGGGCAATCAGCCCCAGCATTTT. It specifies CASSPQEGNQPQHF.

J is TRBJ1-2 and V is TRBV7-9; 7 bases are a match to TRBD1. This CDR3 spans 14 amino acids. The trim removed 1 base at V and 5 bases at J, leaving 4 bases unmatched. Per germline, CDR1 SEHNR and CDR2 FQNEAQ (reference sequence). CDR3 in DNA: TGTGCCAGCAGCTTAGACAGGGGCGGGTATGGCTACACCTTC. Residues: CASSLDRGGYGYTF.

CDR3 bases: TGTGCCAGCAGAAAAGGACTAGCGGGAGCAGCGAATGAGCAGTTCTTC. Translating gives CASRKGLAGAANEQFF. The V and J genes are TRBV27 and TRBJ2-1, with TRBD2 matching over 13 bases. This CDR3 has 16 amino acids. Germline assignment: CDR1 MNHEY and CDR2 SMNVEV (reference sequence). V lost 6 bases, J lost 7 bases, and 9 bases stayed unmatched.

The chain recombines TRBV11-3 with TRBJ2-2; TRBD2 aligns across 11 bases. The CDR3 has 15 amino acids. CDR1 is SGHNT, CDR2 YENEEA, per germline. The V and J ends lost 8 bases and 8 bases, in that order; junction bases with no gene match: 10. The CDR3 DNA is TGTGCCAGCGGGTTAGGGACTAGCGGCCGAGGGGAGCTGTTTTTT. Amino acid sequence: CASGLGTSGRGELFF. The entire variable domain, with the rest obtained from reference TRBV11-3 and TRBJ2-2, is as follows: EAGVVQSPRYKIIEKKQPVAFWCNPISGHNTLYWYLQNLGQGPELLIRYENEEAVDDSQLPKDRFSAERLKGVDSTLKIQPAELGDSAVYLCASGLGTSGRGELFFGEGSRLTVL.

The chain uses TRBV21-1 and TRBJ1-5; TRBD1, as called in the table, went unchecked against the DNA. TRBV21-1 is described as a pseudogene. This CDR3 contains 18 residues. The CDR3, as DNA: TGTGCCAGCAGCAAGCAAGAACAACAGGGAGTAGAGAATCAGCCCCAGCATTTT. Translating it yields CASSKQEQQGVENQPQHF.

V gene TRBV7-9 combines with J gene TRBJ1-5, with TRBD1 identical over 8 bases. The CDR3 spans 15 residues. The V segment lost 4 bases and the J segment 5 bases; nucleotides outside the gene matches: 7. Germline V gene data show CDR1 as SEHNR and CDR2 as FQNEAQ (reference sequence). The CDR3 DNA reads TGTGCCAGCAGCTCAGCGACAGGGGCAGATCAGCCCCAGCATTTT. Translation gives CASSSATGADQPQHF.

The chain is built from TRBV10-3 and TRBJ1-4, with TRBD1 matching over 9 bases. CDR3 length equals 15 residues. V gave up 4 bases and J gave up 8 bases; unmatched junction bases: 8. Per germline, CDR1 ENHRY and CDR2 SYGVKD. CDR3 sequence: CAISGTTGGVEKLFF. CDR3 DNA sequence: TGTGCCATCAGTGGGACGACAGGGGGTGTGGAAAAACTGTTTTTT.

The chain uses TRBV6-5 and TRBJ1-6; D gene unclear. The CDR3 length is 14 residues. Trimming took 6 bases from V and 6 from J, leaving 12 bases between them. From germline, CDR1 is MNHEY and CDR2 SVGAGI. As DNA, the CDR3 is TGTGCCAGCAGCCCCGCGGGTCTTAATTCACCCCTCCACTTT. Translation: CASSPAGLNSPLHF.

A single count supports this clone. V is TRBV7-6 and J is TRBJ1-6; 9 bases map to TRBD1. CDR3 length: 15 amino acids. With V trimmed by 3 bases and J by 7 bases, 4 bases remained unmatched. Germline V lookup: CDR1 SGHVS, CDR2 FNYEAQ. Here the CDR3 reads CASSLAGTGNSPLHF. CDR3 sequence (DNA): TGTGCCAGCAGCTTGGCCGGGACAGGGAATTCACCCCTCCACTTT. Full variable domain (outside the CDR3, taken from reference TRBV7-6 and TRBJ1-6): GAGVSQSPRYKVTKRGQDVALRCDPISGHVSLYWYRQALGQGPEFLTYFNYEAQQDKSGLPNDRFSAERPEGSISTLTIQRTEQRDSAMYRCASSLAGTGNSPLHFGNGTRLTVT.

The V call is TRBV7-3, the J call TRBJ2-6; D may be TRBD2 (5 bases). The CDR3 has 16 residues. With 2 bases removed from V and 4 bases from J, the gap between germline ends came to 12 bases. CDR1 and CDR2 (germline): SGHTA, FQGTGA. CDR3 DNA: TGTGCCAGCAGCTTAGCGGGCGGGCGCGGGGCCAACGTCCTGACTTTC. Its translation: CASSLAGGRGANVLTF.

This clone has more than one count but fewer than ten. The chain has TRBV6-5 and TRBJ1-5; 8 bases map to TRBD1. This CDR3 comprises 14 residues. The V gene end was trimmed by 2 bases and the J gene end by 4 bases; junction bases not matched to a gene: 1. CDR1 is MNHEY, CDR2 SVGAGI, per germline. The CDR3 sequence: CASSYTGGNQPQHF. The CDR3 region has the DNA TGTGCCAGCAGTTACACAGGGGGGAATCAGCCCCAGCATTTT.

This clone has a handful of counts. The chain couples TRBV19 to TRBJ1-1; the D is unclear. Germline CDR1 and CDR2: LNHDA and SQIVND (reference sequence). The V and J ends lost 5 bases and 1 base respectively, with 14 bases between them. The CDR3 loop spans 15 amino acids. The DNA of the CDR3 is TGTGCCAGTAGTGTGGCCAGGCGGGGGAACACTGAAGCTTTCTTT. It specifies CASSVARRGNTEAFF.

The J gene is TRBJ2-6, the V gene TRBV14; D uncertain. The CDR3 has 17 residues. Per the germline V gene, CDR1 is SGHDN and CDR2 is FVKESK. V lost 1 base and J 0 bases, leaving 10 bases between the germline ends. The CDR3, as DNA: TGTGCCAGCAGCCAAGTGTTGAGGAACTCTGGGGCCAACGTCCTGACTTTC. It encodes CASSQVLRNSGANVLTF.

This chain connects TRBV11-2 to TRBJ1-6; 7 nucleotides agree with TRBD1. The CDR3 is 17 residues long. CDR1 is SGHAT and CDR2 is FQNNGV in the germline V gene. With 2 bases clipped from V and 7 bases from J, the junction kept 11 bases outside the gene matches. The CDR3, as DNA: TGTGCCAGCAGCTTACTCCGACAGGGTGAGGAAAATTCACCCCTCCACTTT. Encoded protein: CASSLLRQGEENSPLHF.

The chain combines TRBV19 with TRBJ2-5, with TRBD2 as a possible D gene (5 bases). Between the trimmed V and J ends, which lost 2 bases and 7 bases, there was a span of 11 bases. The CDR3 has 13 amino acids. Germline CDR1 reads LNHDA; CDR2 reads SQIVND (reference sequence). The CDR3 DNA reads as TGTGCCAGTAGTATAAGGGTAGAGGGGACCCAGTACTTC. Translating gives CASSIRVEGTQYF.

The rearrangement uses TRBV7-2 and TRBJ2-5; maybe TRBD1 (5 bases). The DNA end is a closer match to TRBJ2-7, so the J assignment may be wrong. Germline V gives CDR1 SGHTA, CDR2 FQGNSA. CDR3 length: 14 residues. The CDR3 sequence: CASSRRQNSYEQYF. The CDR3 DNA follows: TGTGCCAGCAGCCGCCGACAGAACTCCTACGAGCAGTACTTC.